This passage covers 9 T cell receptor beta chains from one sample sequenced in a study of post-analysis software for immune sequencing data. General study points: When patients were compared with controls, a handful of TRBV segments were more frequent, TRBV5-6, TRBV5-1 and TRBV20-1 among them.

Presence of unique molecular identifiers characterized the TCR beta cDNA libraries. MiXCR, applied by TCRdb to the PCR reads, yields one record per CDR3 protein. The data show 740,000 or so distinct CDR3 sequences, around 50% seen once. These receptors are not linked to any known antigen. The material sequenced was blood. Source of these receptors: a girl between 5 and 17 years old with multiple sclerosis.

The chain joins TRBV29-1 to TRBJ2-2; possible D gene TRBD1, 6 bases. The CDR3 is 12 residues long. V gave up 6 bases and J gave up 6 bases, with 11 bases separating them. CDR1 SQVTM and CDR2 ANQGSEA come from the germline V gene. Here the CDR3 DNA reads TGCAGCGTCCGACAGGTACCCGGGGAGCTGTTTTTT. Translated: CSVRQVPGELFF.

This clonotype was counted a few times. The chain recombines TRBV24-1 with TRBJ2-3, with 8 bases fitting TRBD2. Trimming removed 3 bases from V and 2 bases from J; junction bases left unmatched: 6. This CDR3 is built from 16 residues. Germline V CDR1 and CDR2: KGHDR, SFDVKD. The CDR3 here is CATSDAAGGPTDTQYF. CDR3 nucleotides: TGTGCCACCAGTGATGCGGCGGGAGGACCCACAGATACGCAGTATTTT.

This clonotype has a handful of counts. This chain joins TRBV4-1 and TRBJ2-1; D gene ambiguous. Germline CDR1 and CDR2: MGHRA and YSYEKL. Trimming stripped 1 base from V and 4 bases from J, with 11 bases between. CDR3 length: 15 amino acids. As DNA, the CDR3 is TGCGCCAGCAGCCAAGTATGGCAGAAATACAATGAGCAGTTCTTC. Amino acids: CASSQVWQKYNEQFF.

There are a few counts of this clonotype. The chain is built from TRBV20-1 and TRBJ2-7, with D possibly TRBD2 on 6 matching bases. This CDR3 is built from 13 residues. V was shortened by 0 bases and J by 3 bases, with 9 bases between the two germline ends. Germline V gene sequence: CDR1 DFQATT, CDR2 SNEGSKA (reference sequence). In DNA, the CDR3 is TGCAGTGCTAGAGAGGGGGGAAGCTACGAGCAGTACTTC. This encodes CSAREGGSYEQYF.

This clonotype was detected only a few times. J is TRBJ2-1 and V is TRBV20-1; 15 nucleotides align to TRBD2. Germline loops: CDR1 DFQATT, CDR2 SNEGSKA (reference sequence). V was clipped by 6 bases and J by 1 base; unmatched bases: 10. The CDR3 spans 18 residues. The CDR3 is CSAFRTSGRALSYNEQFF. CDR3 coding DNA: TGCAGTGCCTTCCGGACTAGCGGGAGGGCCTTATCCTACAATGAGCAGTTCTTC.

This clonotype came up a few times. The chain employs TRBV15 and TRBJ2-1; no definite D call. Germline CDR1 reads LNHNV; CDR2 reads YYDKDF (reference sequence). V was pared by 0 bases and J by 10 bases, with 4 bases between. This CDR3 contains 11 residues. CDR3 DNA sequence: TGTGCCACCAGCAGAGATGGCGAGCAGTTCTTC. This gives the protein CATSRDGEQFF. Full variable domain (missing parts from reference TRBV15 and TRBJ2-1): DAMVIQNPRYQVTQFGKPVTLSCSQTLNHNVMYWYQQKSSQAPKLLFHYYDKDFNNEADTPDNFQSRRPNTSFCFLDIRSPGLGDTAMYLCATSRDGEQFFGPGTRLTVL.

In this sample, this clonotype turned up once. The chain employs TRBV5-1 and TRBJ2-2; 9 nucleotides align to TRBD1. CDR3 length equals 17 residues. V was clipped by 2 bases and J by 5 bases; unmatched bases: 10. Looked up from germline, CDR1 is SGHRS and CDR2 is YFSETQ. CDR3 nucleotides: TGCGCCAGCAGCTTTGAGCCCCTGACAGGGGGTACCGGGGAGCTGTTTTTT. Its translation: CASSFEPLTGGTGELFF.

This chain connects TRBV20-1 to TRBJ2-5; D unresolved. Judging by the DNA end, TRBJ2-7 fits better; the J call may be wrong. Looked up from germline, CDR1 is DFQATT and CDR2 is SNEGSKA (reference sequence). The CDR3 spans 11 residues. Written as DNA, the CDR3 is TGCAGTGCTAGAGATACCCACGAGCAGTACTTC. It translates to CSARDTHEQYF.

The CDR3 sequence is CASSTGTSGNNEQFF. The DNA of the CDR3 is TGTGCCAGCAGTACCGGGACTAGCGGAAACAATGAGCAGTTCTTC. The chain combines TRBV9 with TRBJ2-1; 11 bases match TRBD2. V trimming: 5 bases; J trimming: 5 bases; junction bases outside the gene matches: 6. CDR3 size: 15 residues. Per the germline V gene, CDR1 is SGDLS and CDR2 is YYNGEE.